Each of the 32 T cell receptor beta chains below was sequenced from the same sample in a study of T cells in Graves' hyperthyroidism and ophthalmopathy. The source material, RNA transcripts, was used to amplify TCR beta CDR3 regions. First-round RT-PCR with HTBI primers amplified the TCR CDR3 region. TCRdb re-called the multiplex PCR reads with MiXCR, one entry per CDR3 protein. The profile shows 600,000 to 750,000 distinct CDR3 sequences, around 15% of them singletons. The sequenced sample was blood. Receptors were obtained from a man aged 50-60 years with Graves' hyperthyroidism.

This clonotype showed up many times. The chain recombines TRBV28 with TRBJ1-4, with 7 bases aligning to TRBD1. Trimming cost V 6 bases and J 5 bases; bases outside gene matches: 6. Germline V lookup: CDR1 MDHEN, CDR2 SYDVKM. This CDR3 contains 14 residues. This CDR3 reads CASSITGANEKLFF. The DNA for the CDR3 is TGTGCCAGCAGCATTACAGGGGCAAATGAAAAACTGTTTTTT.

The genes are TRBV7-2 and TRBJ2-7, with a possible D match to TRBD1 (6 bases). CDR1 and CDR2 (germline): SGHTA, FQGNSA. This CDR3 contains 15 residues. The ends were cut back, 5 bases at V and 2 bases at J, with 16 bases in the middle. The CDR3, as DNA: TGTGCCAGCAGCCCGATCCGGGACACAGCCTACGAGCAGTACTTC. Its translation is CASSPIRDTAYEQYF.

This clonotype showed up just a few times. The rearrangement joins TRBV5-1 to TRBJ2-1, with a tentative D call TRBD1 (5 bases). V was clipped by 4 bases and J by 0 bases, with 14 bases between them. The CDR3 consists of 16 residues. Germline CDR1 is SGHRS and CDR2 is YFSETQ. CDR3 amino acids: CASSLDSRSSYNEQFF. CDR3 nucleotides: TGCGCCAGCAGCCTTGACAGCCGGAGCTCCTACAATGAGCAGTTCTTC.

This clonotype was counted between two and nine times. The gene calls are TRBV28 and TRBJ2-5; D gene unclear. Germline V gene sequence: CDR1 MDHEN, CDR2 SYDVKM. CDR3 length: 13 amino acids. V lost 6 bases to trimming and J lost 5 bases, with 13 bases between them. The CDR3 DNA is TGTGCCAGCAGCGCACTCGAGTATGAGACCCAGTACTTC. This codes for CASSALEYETQYF.

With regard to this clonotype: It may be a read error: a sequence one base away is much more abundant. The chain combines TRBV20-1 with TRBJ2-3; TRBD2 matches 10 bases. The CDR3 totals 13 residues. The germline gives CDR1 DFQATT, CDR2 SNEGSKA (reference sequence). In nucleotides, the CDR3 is TGCAGTACTAGAGGTCTAGCGGGAGACACGCAGTATTTT. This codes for CSTRGLAGDTQYF.

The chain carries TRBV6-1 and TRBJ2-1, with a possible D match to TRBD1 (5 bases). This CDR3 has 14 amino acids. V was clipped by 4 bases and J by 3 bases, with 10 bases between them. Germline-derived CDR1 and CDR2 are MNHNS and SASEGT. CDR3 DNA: TGTGCCAGCAGTGTAGAGCAGGGCTACAATGAGCAGTTCTTC. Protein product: CASSVEQGYNEQFF.

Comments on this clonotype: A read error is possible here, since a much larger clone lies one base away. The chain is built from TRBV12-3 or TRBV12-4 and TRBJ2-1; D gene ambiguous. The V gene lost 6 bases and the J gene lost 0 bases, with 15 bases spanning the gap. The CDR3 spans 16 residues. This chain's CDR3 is CASRTFPKSSYNEQFF. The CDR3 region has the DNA TGTGCCAGCAGGACCTTCCCGAAGAGCTCCTACAATGAGCAGTTCTTC.

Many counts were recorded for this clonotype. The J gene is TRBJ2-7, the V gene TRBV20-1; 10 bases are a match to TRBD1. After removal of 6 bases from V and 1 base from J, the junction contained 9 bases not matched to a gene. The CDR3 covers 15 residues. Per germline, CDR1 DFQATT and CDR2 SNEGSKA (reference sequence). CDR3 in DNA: TGCAGTGCAGATAGACAGGGGGCGTCTTCCTACGAGCAGTACTTC. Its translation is CSADRQGASSYEQYF.

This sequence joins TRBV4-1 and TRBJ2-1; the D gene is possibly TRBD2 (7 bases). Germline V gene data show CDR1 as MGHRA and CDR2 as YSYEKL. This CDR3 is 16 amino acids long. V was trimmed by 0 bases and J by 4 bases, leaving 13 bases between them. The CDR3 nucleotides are TGCGCCAGCAGCCAAGAATCGGGGGGCGAATACAATGAGCAGTTCTTC. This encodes CASSQESGGEYNEQFF.

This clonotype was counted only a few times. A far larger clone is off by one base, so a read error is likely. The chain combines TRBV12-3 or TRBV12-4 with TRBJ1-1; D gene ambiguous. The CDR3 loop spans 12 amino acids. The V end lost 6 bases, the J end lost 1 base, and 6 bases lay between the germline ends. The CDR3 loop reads CASRPGNTEAFF. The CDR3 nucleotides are TGTGCCAGCAGGCCGGGGAACACTGAAGCTTTCTTT.

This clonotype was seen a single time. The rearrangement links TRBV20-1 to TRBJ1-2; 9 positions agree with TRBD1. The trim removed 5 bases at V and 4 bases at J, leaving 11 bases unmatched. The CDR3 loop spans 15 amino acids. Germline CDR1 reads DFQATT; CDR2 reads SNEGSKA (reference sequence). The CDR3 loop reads CSAPGQGLFFYGYTF. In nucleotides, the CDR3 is TGCAGTGCTCCGGGACAGGGTTTGTTTTTCTATGGCTACACCTTC.

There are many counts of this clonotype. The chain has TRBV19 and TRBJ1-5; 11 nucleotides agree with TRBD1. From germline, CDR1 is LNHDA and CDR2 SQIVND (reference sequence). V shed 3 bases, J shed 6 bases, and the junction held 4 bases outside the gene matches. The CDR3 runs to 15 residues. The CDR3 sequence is CASSIIGQGAQPQHF. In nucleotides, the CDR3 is TGTGCCAGTAGTATTATAGGACAGGGGGCTCAGCCCCAGCATTTT.

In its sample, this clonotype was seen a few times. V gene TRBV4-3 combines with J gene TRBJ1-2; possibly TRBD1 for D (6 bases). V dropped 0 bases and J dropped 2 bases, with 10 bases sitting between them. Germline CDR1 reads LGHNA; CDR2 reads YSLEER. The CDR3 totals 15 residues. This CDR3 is CASSQDKGVNYGYTF. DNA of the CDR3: TGCGCCAGCAGCCAAGATAAGGGGGTCAACTATGGCTACACCTTC.

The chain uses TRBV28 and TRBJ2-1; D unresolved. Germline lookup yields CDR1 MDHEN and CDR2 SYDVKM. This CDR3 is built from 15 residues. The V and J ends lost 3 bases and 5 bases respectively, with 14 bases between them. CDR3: CASSFFRYLDNEQFF. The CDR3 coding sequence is TGTGCCAGCAGTTTTTTCAGGTATCTTGACAATGAGCAGTTCTTC.

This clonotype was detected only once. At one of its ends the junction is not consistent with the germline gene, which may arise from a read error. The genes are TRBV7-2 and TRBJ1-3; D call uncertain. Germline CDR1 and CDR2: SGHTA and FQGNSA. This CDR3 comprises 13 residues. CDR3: CSSSLMGWDTIYF. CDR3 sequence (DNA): TGTTCCAGCAGCTTAATGGGCTGGGACACCATATATTTT.

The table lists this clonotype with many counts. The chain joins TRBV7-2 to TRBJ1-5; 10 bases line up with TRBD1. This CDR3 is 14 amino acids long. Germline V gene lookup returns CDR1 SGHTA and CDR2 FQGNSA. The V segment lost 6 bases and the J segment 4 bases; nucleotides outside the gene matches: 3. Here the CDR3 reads CASSRQGANQPQHF. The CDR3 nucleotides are TGTGCCAGCAGTAGACAGGGGGCGAATCAGCCCCAGCATTTT.

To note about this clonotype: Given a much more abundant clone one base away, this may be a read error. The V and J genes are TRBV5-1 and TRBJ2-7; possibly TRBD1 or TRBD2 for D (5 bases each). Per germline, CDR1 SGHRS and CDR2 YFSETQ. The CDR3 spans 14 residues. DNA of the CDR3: TGCGCCAGCAGTGAGGGGCGAGGAGCCTACGAGCGGTACTTC. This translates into CASSEGRGAYERYF.

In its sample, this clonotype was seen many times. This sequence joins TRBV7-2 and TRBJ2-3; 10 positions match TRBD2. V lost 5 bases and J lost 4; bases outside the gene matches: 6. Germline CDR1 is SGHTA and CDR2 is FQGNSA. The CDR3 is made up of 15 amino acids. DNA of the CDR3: TGTGCCAGCAGCCCGCTAGCGGGAGCAGCAGATACGCAGTATTTT. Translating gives CASSPLAGAADTQYF.

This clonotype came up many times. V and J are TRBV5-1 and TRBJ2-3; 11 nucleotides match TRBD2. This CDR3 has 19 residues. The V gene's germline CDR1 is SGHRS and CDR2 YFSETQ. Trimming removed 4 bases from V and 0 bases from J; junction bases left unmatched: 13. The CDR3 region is CASSHSSGTSGHSTDTQYF. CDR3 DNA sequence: TGCGCCAGCAGCCACTCATCCGGGACTAGCGGCCACAGCACAGATACGCAGTATTTT.

The chain's CDR3 is CASSRRQTVPNEQYF. The CDR3 nucleotides are TGTGCCAGCAGCCGGCGTCAGACAGTTCCTAACGAGCAGTACTTC. The chain couples TRBV3-1 to TRBJ2-7, with a weak D call TRBD1 (5 bases). The CDR3 runs 15 residues. Germline V CDR1 and CDR2: LGHDT, YNNKEL (reference sequence). V was pared by 4 bases and J by 5 bases, with 18 bases between.

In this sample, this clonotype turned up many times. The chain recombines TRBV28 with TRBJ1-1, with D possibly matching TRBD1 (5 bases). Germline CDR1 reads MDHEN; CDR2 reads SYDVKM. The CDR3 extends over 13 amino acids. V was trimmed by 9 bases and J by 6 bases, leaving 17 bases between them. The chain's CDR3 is CASNRRQGAEAFF. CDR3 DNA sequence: TGTGCCAGTAACAGGCGCCAAGGGGCTGAAGCTTTCTTT.

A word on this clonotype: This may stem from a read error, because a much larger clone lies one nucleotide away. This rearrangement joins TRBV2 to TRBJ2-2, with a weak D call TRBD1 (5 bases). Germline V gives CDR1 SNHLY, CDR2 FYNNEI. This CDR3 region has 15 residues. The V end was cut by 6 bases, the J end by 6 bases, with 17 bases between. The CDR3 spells CASRFSRVDAGELFF. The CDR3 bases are TGTGCCAGCAGATTTTCCAGGGTTGACGCCGGGGAGCTGTTTTTT.

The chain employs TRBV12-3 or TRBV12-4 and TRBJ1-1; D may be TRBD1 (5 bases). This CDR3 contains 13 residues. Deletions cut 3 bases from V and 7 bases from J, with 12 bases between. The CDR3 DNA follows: TGTGCCAGCAGTTTCGGGCAGGGCATTGAAGCTTTCTTT. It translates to CASSFGQGIEAFF.

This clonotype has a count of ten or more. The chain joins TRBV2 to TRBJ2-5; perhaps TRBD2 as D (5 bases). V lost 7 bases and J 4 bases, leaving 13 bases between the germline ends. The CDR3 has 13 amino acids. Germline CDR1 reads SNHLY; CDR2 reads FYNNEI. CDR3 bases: TGTGCCAGCACGGTCCAGACTATAGAGACCCAGTACTTC. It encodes CASTVQTIETQYF. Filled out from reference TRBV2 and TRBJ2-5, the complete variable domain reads EPEVTQTPSHQVTQMGQEVILRCVPISNHLYFYWYRQILGQKVEFLVSFYNNEISEKSEIFDDQFSVERPDGSNFTLKIRSTKLEDSAMYFCASTVQTIETQYFGPGTRLLVL.

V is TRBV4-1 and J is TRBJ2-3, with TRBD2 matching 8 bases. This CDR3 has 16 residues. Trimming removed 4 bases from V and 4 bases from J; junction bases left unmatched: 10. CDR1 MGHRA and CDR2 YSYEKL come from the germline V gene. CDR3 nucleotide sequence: TGCGCCAGCAGCCCCGGATTAGCGGGACCCGCAGATACGCAGTATTTT. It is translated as CASSPGLAGPADTQYF.

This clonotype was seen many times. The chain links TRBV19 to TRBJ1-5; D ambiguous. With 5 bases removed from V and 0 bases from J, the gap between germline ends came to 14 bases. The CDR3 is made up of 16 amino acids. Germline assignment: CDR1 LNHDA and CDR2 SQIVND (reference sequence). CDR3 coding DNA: TGTGCCAGTAGTCTTAGAGGCGGATATAGCAATCAGCCCCAGCATTTT. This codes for CASSLRGGYSNQPQHF. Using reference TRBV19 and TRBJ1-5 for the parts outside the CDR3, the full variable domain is DGGITQSPKYLFRKEGQNVTLSCEQNLNHDAMYWYRQDPGQGLRLIYYSQIVNDFQKGDIAEGYSVSREKKESFPLTVTSAQKNPTAFYLCASSLRGGYSNQPQHFGDGTRLSIL.

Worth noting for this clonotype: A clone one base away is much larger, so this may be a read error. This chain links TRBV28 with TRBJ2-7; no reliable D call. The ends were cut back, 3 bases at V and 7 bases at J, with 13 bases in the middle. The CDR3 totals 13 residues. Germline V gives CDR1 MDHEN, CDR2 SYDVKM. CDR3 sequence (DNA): TGTGCCAGCAGTTTGCCCCTCCACAATGAGCAGTACTTC. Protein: CASSLPLHNEQYF.

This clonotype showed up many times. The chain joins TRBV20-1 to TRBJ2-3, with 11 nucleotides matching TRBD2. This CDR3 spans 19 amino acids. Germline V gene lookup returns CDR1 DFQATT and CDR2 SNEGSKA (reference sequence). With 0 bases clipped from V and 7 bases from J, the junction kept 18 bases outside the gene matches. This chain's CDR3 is CSARDITSSGRTFKYTQYF. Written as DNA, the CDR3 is TGCAGTGCTAGAGATATCACCTCTAGCGGGAGGACATTCAAATATACGCAGTATTTT.

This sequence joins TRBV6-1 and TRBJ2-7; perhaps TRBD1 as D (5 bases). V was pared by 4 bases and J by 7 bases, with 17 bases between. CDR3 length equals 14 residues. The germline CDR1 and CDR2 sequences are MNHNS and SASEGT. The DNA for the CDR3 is TGTGCCAGCAGTGTCCGTGGGGCACTCGGGGAGCAGTACTTC. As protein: CASSVRGALGEQYF.

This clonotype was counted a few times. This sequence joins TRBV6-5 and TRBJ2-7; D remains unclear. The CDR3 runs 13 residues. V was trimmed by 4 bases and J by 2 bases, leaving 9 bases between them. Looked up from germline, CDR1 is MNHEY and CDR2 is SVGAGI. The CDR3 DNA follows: TGTGCCAGCAGTTTGGGGATGACCTACGAGCAGTACTTC. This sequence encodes CASSLGMTYEQYF.

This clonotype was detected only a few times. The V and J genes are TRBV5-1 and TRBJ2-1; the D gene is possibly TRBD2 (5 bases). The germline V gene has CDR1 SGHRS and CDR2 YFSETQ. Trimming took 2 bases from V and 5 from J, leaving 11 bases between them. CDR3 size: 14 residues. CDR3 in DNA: TGCGCCAGCAGCTTTAGTAGCGCAAACAATGAGCAGTTCTTC. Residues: CASSFSSANNEQFF. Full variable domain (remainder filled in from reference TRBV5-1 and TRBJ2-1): KAGVTQTPRYLIKTRGQQVTLSCSPISGHRSVSWYQQTPGQGLQFLFEYFSETQRNKGNFPGRFSGRQFSNSRSEMNVSTLELGDSALYLCASSFSSANNEQFFGPGTRLTVL.

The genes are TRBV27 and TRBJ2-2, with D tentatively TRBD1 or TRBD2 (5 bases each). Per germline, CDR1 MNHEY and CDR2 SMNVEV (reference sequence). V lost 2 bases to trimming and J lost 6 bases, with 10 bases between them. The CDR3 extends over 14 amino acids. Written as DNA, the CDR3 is TGTGCCAGCAGTTTAAGGGTGGGGGCCGGGGAGCTGTTTTTT. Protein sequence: CASSLRVGAGELFF.